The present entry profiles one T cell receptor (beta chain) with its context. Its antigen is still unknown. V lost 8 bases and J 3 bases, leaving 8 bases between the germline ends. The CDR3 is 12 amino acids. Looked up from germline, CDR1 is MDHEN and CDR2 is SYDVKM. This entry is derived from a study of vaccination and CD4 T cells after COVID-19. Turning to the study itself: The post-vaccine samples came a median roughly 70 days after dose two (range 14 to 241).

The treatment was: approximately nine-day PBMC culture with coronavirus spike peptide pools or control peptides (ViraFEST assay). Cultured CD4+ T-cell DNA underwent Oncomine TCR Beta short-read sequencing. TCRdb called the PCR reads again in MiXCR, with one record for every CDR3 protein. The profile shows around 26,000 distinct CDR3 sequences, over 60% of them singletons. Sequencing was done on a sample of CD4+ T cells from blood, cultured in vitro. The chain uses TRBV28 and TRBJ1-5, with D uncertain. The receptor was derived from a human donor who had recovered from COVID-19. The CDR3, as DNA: TGTGCCAGCTGGGCACTCAATCAGCCCCAGCATTTT. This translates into CASWALNQPQHF.